Below, 29 T cell receptor beta chains from the same sample are listed, as sequenced in a study of shared clonotypes between healthy human individuals. Measured with immunoSEQ multiplex PCR; TCRdb has only the in-frame clones, and not every one. The sample comprises roughly 2.6 million clones, approximately 94% of which are singletons, and around 0.14% rests with the top ten. Sequencing was carried out using naive CD4+ T cells sorted from blood. Documented subset: CD45RA+ positively selected. Receptors originate from a man aged 18 to 30 in good health.

The J gene is TRBJ1-2, the V gene TRBV6-1; perhaps TRBD1 as D (5 bases). The CDR3 has 14 amino acids. V was clipped by 6 bases and J by 0 bases, with 11 bases between them. Germline V gene lookup returns CDR1 MNHNS and CDR2 SASEGT. CDR3 sequence (DNA): TGTGCCAGCAGCCAAAGGGACTCTAACTATGGCTACACCTTC. Translating gives CASSQRDSNYGYTF.

With regard to this clone: Distinct nucleotide sequences in the sample also encode this CDR3. The chain has TRBV29-1 and TRBJ2-3; D possibly matches TRBD1 or TRBD2 (6 bases each). The CDR3 length is 16 residues. The V end lost 1 base, the J end lost 0 bases, and 14 bases lay between the germline ends. Looked up from germline, CDR1 is SQVTM and CDR2 is ANQGSEA. CDR3 sequence (DNA): TGCAGCGTTGAAGGAGGCAGGGGAGGTAGCACAGATACGCAGTATTTT. Its protein is CSVEGGRGGSTDTQYF.

The J gene is TRBJ2-1, the V gene TRBV10-3, with a weak D call TRBD2 (6 bases). The V and J ends lost 10 bases and 5 bases respectively, with 15 bases between them. The germline gives CDR1 ENHRY, CDR2 SYGVKD. This CDR3 has 13 residues. Here the CDR3 reads CANSGLADNEQFF. In nucleotides, the CDR3 is TGTGCCAACTCGGGACTCGCAGACAATGAGCAGTTCTTC.

The table lists this clone with a count of one. This chain connects TRBV25-1 to TRBJ2-2, with 7 bases that match TRBD1. This CDR3 comprises 14 residues. CDR1 and CDR2 (germline): MGHDK, SYGVNS. Trimming took 4 bases from V and 3 from J; bases not matched to a gene: 2. The DNA for the CDR3 is TGTGCCAGCAGTGGAAGGGGGCACACCGGGGAGCTGTTTTTT. This encodes CASSGRGHTGELFF.

The chain uses TRBV9 and TRBJ2-1; 10 bases align to TRBD2. The V and J ends lost 0 bases and 10 bases, in that order; junction bases with no gene match: 4. This CDR3 comprises 14 residues. Germline V gene lookup returns CDR1 SGDLS and CDR2 YYNGEE. The CDR3 loop reads CASSVVSSGREQFF. The CDR3, as DNA: TGTGCCAGCAGCGTAGTGTCTAGCGGGAGAGAGCAGTTCTTC. Looking up the rest from reference TRBV9 and TRBJ2-1 gives the full variable domain: DSGVTQTPKHLITATGQRVTLRCSPRSGDLSVYWYQQSLDQGLQFLIQYYNGEERAKGNILERFSAQQFPDLHSELNLSSLELGDSALYFCASSVVSSGREQFFGPGTRLTVL.

As concerns this clone: Other DNA sequences within the sample encode an identical CDR3. The gene calls are TRBV7-9 and TRBJ1-4; D gene uncertain. From germline, CDR1 is SEHNR and CDR2 FQNEAQ (reference sequence). This CDR3 comprises 15 residues. V lost 1 base, J lost 5 bases, and 11 bases lay in between. This CDR3 reads CASSLDRVGNEKLFF. The DNA for the CDR3 is TGTGCCAGCAGCTTAGACCGGGTCGGCAATGAAAAACTGTTTTTT.

This clone appeared a few times. V is TRBV10-3 and J is TRBJ1-6, with TRBD1 as a possible D gene (5 bases). V was pared by 3 bases and J by 6 bases, with 12 bases between. This CDR3 comprises 15 residues. From germline, CDR1 is ENHRY and CDR2 SYGVKD. CDR3 DNA: TGTGCCATCAGTGATGGTCAGGGAGCTAATTCACCCCTCCACTTT. It translates to CAISDGQGANSPLHF.

CDR3 sequence reads: CASSLEVVDTGELFF. CDR3 coding DNA: TGCGCCAGCAGCTTGGAGGTCGTAGACACCGGGGAGCTGTTTTTT. The chain uses TRBV5-1 and TRBJ2-2; unclear D gene. Germline loops: CDR1 SGHRS, CDR2 YFSETQ. CDR3 length: 15 residues. Trimming took 0 bases from V and 3 from J, leaving 9 bases between them.

Only one count was recorded for this clone. This chain links TRBV28 with TRBJ2-5, with 9 nucleotides matching TRBD2. Germline CDR1 reads MDHEN; CDR2 reads SYDVKM. Trimming at V came to 2 bases and at J to 5 bases, leaving 3 bases not matched to a gene. The CDR3 loop spans 14 amino acids. This CDR3 reads CASSLVAGVETQYF. CDR3 bases: TGTGCCAGCAGTTTAGTAGCGGGGGTGGAGACCCAGTACTTC.

The V gene is TRBV5-4, the J gene TRBJ2-5; the match to TRBD1 covers 11 bases. Looked up from germline, CDR1 is SGHNT and CDR2 is YYREEE (reference sequence). This CDR3 contains 16 residues. V was clipped by 4 bases and J by 5 bases; unmatched bases: 10. The CDR3 nucleotides are TGTGCCAGCAGCAGAGCCGGACAGGGGGCGCGGGAGACCCAGTACTTC. Protein product: CASSRAGQGARETQYF. The whole variable domain, filled in from reference TRBV5-4 and TRBJ2-5, reads ETGVTQSPTHLIKTRGQQVTLRCSSQSGHNTVSWYQQALGQGPQFIFQYYREEENGRGNFPPRFSGLQFPNYSSELNVNALELDDSALYLCASSRAGQGARETQYFGPGTRLLVL.

The V gene is TRBV30, the J gene TRBJ2-7; D is uncertain. Between the trimmed V and J ends, which lost 0 bases and 3 bases, there was a span of 9 bases. This CDR3 spans 13 amino acids. CDR1 and CDR2 from the germline V gene are GTSNPN and SVGIG (reference sequence). The chain's CDR3 is CAWSVDVGYEQYF. Written as DNA, the CDR3 is TGTGCCTGGAGTGTAGACGTGGGCTACGAGCAGTACTTC.

This rearrangement joins TRBV19 to TRBJ2-7; D gene uncertain. Trimming stripped 5 bases from V and 2 bases from J, with 10 bases between. Germline V CDR1 and CDR2: LNHDA, SQIVND (reference sequence). The CDR3 totals 13 residues. The CDR3 sequence is CASSAGVTYEQYF. In DNA form, the CDR3 reads TGTGCCAGTAGTGCAGGCGTGACCTACGAGCAGTACTTC.

The chain combines TRBV2 with TRBJ1-1, with no clear D. The germline V and J ends were trimmed by 8 bases and 0 bases, with 10 bases remaining between them. Germline-derived CDR1 and CDR2 are SNHLY and FYNNEI. The length of the CDR3 is 13 residues. CDR3 DNA: TGTGCCAGCCTGAACAGTATGAACACTGAAGCTTTCTTT. Translating gives CASLNSMNTEAFF.

The chain uses TRBV19 and TRBJ2-4; no clear D. The CDR3 is 15 amino acids. Germline CDR1 LNHDA, CDR2 SQIVND (reference sequence). Trimming pared 3 bases from V and 0 bases from J, leaving 9 bases between. In DNA form, the CDR3 reads TGTGCCAGTAGTATCTCAAAGCTAGCCAAAAACATTCAGTACTTC. It is translated as CASSISKLAKNIQYF.

The chain is built from TRBV18 and TRBJ1-5; TRBD1 is a possible D gene (5 bases). CDR1 and CDR2 from the germline V gene are KGHSH and LQKENI. This CDR3 contains 16 residues. Trimming pared 3 bases from V and 1 base from J, leaving 13 bases between. The CDR3 here is CASSPTQGSSNQPQHF. CDR3 sequence (DNA): TGTGCCAGCTCACCTACTCAGGGTTCGAGCAATCAGCCCCAGCATTTT. The full variable domain, completed using reference TRBV18 and TRBJ1-5, is NAGVMQNPRHLVRRRGQEARLRCSPMKGHSHVYWYRQLPEEGLKFMVYLQKENIIDESGMPKERFSAEFPKEGPSILRIQQVVRGDSAAYFCASSPTQGSSNQPQHFGDGTRLSIL.

J is TRBJ2-7 and V is TRBV4-3; 10 bases fit TRBD2. The CDR3 runs to 16 residues. V gave up 4 bases and J gave up 3 bases; unmatched junction bases: 9. Germline V lookup: CDR1 LGHNA, CDR2 YSLEER. CDR3 residues: CASSRVLAGELYEQYF. In nucleotides, the CDR3 is TGCGCCAGCAGCCGCGTCCTAGCGGGAGAACTCTACGAGCAGTACTTC.

The chain recombines TRBV2 with TRBJ2-5; D may be TRBD1 or TRBD2 (5 bases each). CDR3 length equals 13 residues. Germline loops: CDR1 SNHLY, CDR2 FYNNEI. V lost 6 bases to trimming and J lost 3 bases, with 11 bases between them. CDR3 in amino acids: CASRGTAKETQYF. The CDR3 bases are TGTGCCAGCAGAGGGACCGCCAAAGAGACCCAGTACTTC.

V gene TRBV30 combines with J gene TRBJ2-5, with D perhaps matching TRBD2 (6 bases). The CDR3 covers 11 residues. CDR1 is GTSNPN and CDR2 is SVGIG in the germline V gene (reference sequence). The V end lost 1 base, the J end lost 7 bases, and 7 bases lay between the germline ends. As DNA, the CDR3 is TGTGCCTGGAGTGAGGGAGGGACCCAGTACTTC. Its translation is CAWSEGGTQYF.

This sequence joins TRBV9 and TRBJ2-3; 8 positions agree with TRBD1. Trimming took 4 bases from V and 2 from J; bases not matched to a gene: 9. The CDR3 runs to 16 residues. Germline V gene data show CDR1 as SGDLS and CDR2 as YYNGEE. Written as DNA, the CDR3 is TGTGCCAGCAGCATGAACAGGGGGTCCAACACAGATACGCAGTATTTT. Amino acid sequence: CASSMNRGSNTDTQYF. The full variable domain, its missing parts supplied by reference TRBV9 and TRBJ2-3, is DSGVTQTPKHLITATGQRVTLRCSPRSGDLSVYWYQQSLDQGLQFLIQYYNGEERAKGNILERFSAQQFPDLHSELNLSSLELGDSALYFCASSMNRGSNTDTQYFGPGTRLTVL.

The genes are TRBV5-1 and TRBJ1-3; the D is unclear. Germline values: CDR1 SGHRS, CDR2 YFSETQ. Trimming left V 2 bases short and J 3 bases short, with 12 bases between. The CDR3 runs to 15 residues. The chain's CDR3 is CASSFSGLGGNTIYF. CDR3 DNA sequence: TGCGCCAGCAGCTTTAGCGGGCTGGGTGGAAACACCATATATTTT. The full variable domain, its missing parts supplied by reference TRBV5-1 and TRBJ1-3, is KAGVTQTPRYLIKTRGQQVTLSCSPISGHRSVSWYQQTPGQGLQFLFEYFSETQRNKGNFPGRFSGRQFSNSRSEMNVSTLELGDSALYLCASSFSGLGGNTIYFGEGSWLTVV.

This chain uses TRBV6-4 with TRBJ2-3; 8 nucleotides align to TRBD1. Germline V gene data show CDR1 as MRHNA and CDR2 as SNTAGT. V lost 6 bases and J lost 3; bases outside the gene matches: 2. The CDR3 spans 13 residues. The CDR3 DNA reads TGTGCCAGCAGACAGGGGGTTACAGATACGCAGTATTTT. Translating it yields CASRQGVTDTQYF.

The CDR3 protein is CASTPGLAADTQYF. The CDR3 DNA reads as TGTGCCAGTACTCCGGGACTAGCGGCAGATACGCAGTATTTT. The genes are TRBV19 and TRBJ2-3, with 11 nucleotides matching TRBD2. This CDR3 has 14 amino acids. The ends lost 7 bases at V and 4 bases at J; junction bases unmatched: 4. The V gene's germline CDR1 is LNHDA and CDR2 SQIVND (reference sequence).

Comment on this clone: The same CDR3 is also encoded by other DNA sequences in this sample. The CDR3 bases are TGCAGCGTTGAACGGACAGATACGCAGTATTTT. Its protein is CSVERTDTQYF. V and J are TRBV29-1 and TRBJ2-3; D gene ambiguous. Looked up from germline, CDR1 is SQVTM and CDR2 is ANQGSEA. The CDR3 is made up of 11 amino acids. V was pared by 2 bases and J by 3 bases, with 3 bases between.

The chain couples TRBV28 to TRBJ2-5, with 7 bases matching TRBD2. Germline-derived CDR1 and CDR2 are MDHEN and SYDVKM. With V trimmed by 7 bases and J by 4 bases, 9 bases remained unmatched. This CDR3 region has 14 residues. CDR3 amino acids: CASTQTAGVETQYF. In DNA form, the CDR3 reads TGTGCCAGCACCCAGACGGCGGGGGTAGAGACCCAGTACTTC.

The chain recombines TRBV30 with TRBJ2-7; D is undetermined. Germline V gene sequence: CDR1 GTSNPN, CDR2 SVGIG (reference sequence). The CDR3 consists of 12 residues. V was pared by 1 base and J by 7 bases, with 11 bases between. The CDR3 DNA reads as TGTGCCTGGAGTGGTCTATTACGGGAGCAGTACTTC. This gives the protein CAWSGLLREQYF.

To note about this clone: Other DNA sequences of this sample code for an identical CDR3. The chain links TRBV2 to TRBJ2-7, with D possibly being TRBD1 (5 bases). The CDR3 sequence is 13 residues long. Between the trimmed V and J ends, which lost 4 bases and 4 bases, there was a span of 11 bases. The germline V gene has CDR1 SNHLY and CDR2 FYNNEI. Written as DNA, the CDR3 is TGTGCCAGCAGTGGGCAGGGATTATACGAGCAGTACTTC. It encodes CASSGQGLYEQYF.

Turning to this clone: Other DNA sequences in the sample encode the same CDR3. The chain uses TRBV2 and TRBJ2-7, with D unclear. V dropped 3 bases and J dropped 4 bases, with 7 bases sitting between them. CDR1 and CDR2 (germline): SNHLY, FYNNEI. This CDR3 is 12 amino acids long. The CDR3 reads CASSEARYEQYF. DNA of the CDR3: TGTGCCAGCAGTGAGGCCAGATACGAGCAGTACTTC.

The V gene is TRBV15, the J gene TRBJ2-2; 14 bases are a match to TRBD2. The germline gives CDR1 LNHNV, CDR2 YYDKDF (reference sequence). V shed 1 base and J 5 bases; nucleotides not matched to a gene: 9. This CDR3 contains 19 residues. CDR3 nucleotide sequence: TGTGCCACCAGCAGAGTCGGGACTAGCGGGAGACCTAGGACCGGGGAGCTGTTTTTT. Residues: CATSRVGTSGRPRTGELFF.

V usage is TRBV2 and J usage is TRBJ2-7; 7 positions match TRBD2. The V gene end was trimmed by 5 bases and the J gene end by 1 base; junction bases not matched to a gene: 8. CDR1 SNHLY and CDR2 FYNNEI come from the germline V gene. CDR3 length: 15 residues. This CDR3 is CASSKLAVLSYEQYF. Here the CDR3 DNA reads TGTGCCAGCAGTAAGCTAGCGGTCCTATCCTACGAGCAGTACTTC.